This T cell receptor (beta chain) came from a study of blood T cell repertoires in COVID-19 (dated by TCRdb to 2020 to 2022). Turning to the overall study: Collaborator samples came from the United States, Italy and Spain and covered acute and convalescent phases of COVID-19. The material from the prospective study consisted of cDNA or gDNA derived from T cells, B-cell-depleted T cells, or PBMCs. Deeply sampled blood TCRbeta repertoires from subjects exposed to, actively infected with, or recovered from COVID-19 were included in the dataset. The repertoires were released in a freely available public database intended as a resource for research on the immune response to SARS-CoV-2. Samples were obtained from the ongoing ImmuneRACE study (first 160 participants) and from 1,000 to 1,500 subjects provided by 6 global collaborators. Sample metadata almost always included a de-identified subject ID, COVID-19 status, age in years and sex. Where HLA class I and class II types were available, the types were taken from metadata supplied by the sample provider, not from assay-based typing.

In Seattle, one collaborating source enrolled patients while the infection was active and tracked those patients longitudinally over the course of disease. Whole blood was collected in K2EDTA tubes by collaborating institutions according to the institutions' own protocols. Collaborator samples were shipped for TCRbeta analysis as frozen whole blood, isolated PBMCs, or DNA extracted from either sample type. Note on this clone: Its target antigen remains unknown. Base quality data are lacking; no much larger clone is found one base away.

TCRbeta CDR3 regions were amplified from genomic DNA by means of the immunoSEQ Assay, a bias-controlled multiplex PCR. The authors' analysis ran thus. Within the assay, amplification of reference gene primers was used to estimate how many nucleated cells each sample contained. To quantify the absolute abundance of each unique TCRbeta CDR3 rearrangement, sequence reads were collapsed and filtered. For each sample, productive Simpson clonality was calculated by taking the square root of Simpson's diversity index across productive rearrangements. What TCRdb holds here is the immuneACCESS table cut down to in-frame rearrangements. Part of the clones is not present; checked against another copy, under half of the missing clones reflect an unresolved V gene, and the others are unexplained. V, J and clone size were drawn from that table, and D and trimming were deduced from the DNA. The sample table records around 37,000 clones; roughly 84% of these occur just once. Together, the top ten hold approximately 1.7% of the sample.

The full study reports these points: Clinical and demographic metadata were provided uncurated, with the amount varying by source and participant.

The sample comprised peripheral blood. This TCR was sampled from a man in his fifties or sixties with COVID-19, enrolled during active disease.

This receptor has the CDR3 CATSKVGAGNTIYF. The DNA sequence is as follows: TGTGCCACCAGCAAAGTAGGGGCGGGAAACACCATATATTTT. This sequence uses TRBV15 and TRBJ1-3, with TRBD1 perhaps the D gene, on 5 matching bases. V sheds 4 bases and J sheds 4 bases, leaving 11 bases between their ends. CDR1 and CDR2 are drawn from the germline V gene (reference sequence): LNHNV, YYDKDF. The CDR3 starts with the cysteine, ends with the phenylalanine, and has 14 residues. The entry retains the CDR3 DNA only, 42 bases that are in frame from base 1.